The entry that follows covers one TCR beta chain sequence. The antigen is not known. A second roughly 6 to 11 cycle PCR used barcoded and J-beta primers. A 12-random-nucleotide template-switch adaptor tagged each cDNA molecule. TCRdb reprocessed the 5' RACE reads with MiXCR, giving one entry per CDR3 protein. The sample consists of about 580,000 distinct CDR3 sequences, roughly 48% of them appearing once. The CDR3 covers 13 residues. Trimming removed 1 base from V and 14 bases from J; junction bases left unmatched: 6. The germline gives CDR1 SGHTA, CDR2 FQGNSA. The donors, healthy Caucasians from Russia, were aged roughly 6 to 100. This sample is part of a study of blood T cells in healthy people across ages. Study-wide results and limits: Roughly linearly, TCR beta diversity per million T cells fell as age increased. Lack of knowledge of donor CMV status possibly confounded expanded clonotype changes.

The sample taken for sequencing was blood. This chain connects TRBV7-2 to TRBJ1-4; 8 bases fit TRBD1. The sequence came from an elderly man in good health. CDR3 coding DNA: TGTGCCAGCAGCTTAGAGCCAGGGGGCTTGCTGTTTTTT. It is translated as CASSLEPGGLLFF.